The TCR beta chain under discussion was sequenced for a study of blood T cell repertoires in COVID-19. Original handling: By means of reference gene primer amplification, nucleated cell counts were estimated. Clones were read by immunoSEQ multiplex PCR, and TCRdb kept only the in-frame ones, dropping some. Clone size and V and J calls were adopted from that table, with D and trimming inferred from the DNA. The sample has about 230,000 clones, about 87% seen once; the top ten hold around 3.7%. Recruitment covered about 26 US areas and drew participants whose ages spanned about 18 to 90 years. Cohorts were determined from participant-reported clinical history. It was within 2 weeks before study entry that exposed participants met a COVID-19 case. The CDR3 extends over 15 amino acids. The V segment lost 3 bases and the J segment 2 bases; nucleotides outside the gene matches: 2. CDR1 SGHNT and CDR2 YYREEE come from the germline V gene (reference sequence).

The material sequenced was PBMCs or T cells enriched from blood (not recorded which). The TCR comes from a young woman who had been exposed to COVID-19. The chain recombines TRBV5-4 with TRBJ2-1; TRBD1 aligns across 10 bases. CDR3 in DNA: TGTGCCAGCAGCTCTGGGACAGGGGCCTACAATGAGCAGTTCTTC. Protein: CASSSGTGAYNEQFF.